One and the same sample provided the 22 T cell receptor beta chains below, sequenced in a study of blood T cell repertoires in COVID-19. Profiled with immunoSEQ multiplex PCR; TCRdb holds only in-frame clones, not every one. The repertoire holds around 150,000 clones, with around 82% as singletons. Specimen: peripheral blood. These receptors all stem from a man aged 55 to 70 with acute or convalescent COVID-19.

The chain is built from TRBV12-3 or TRBV12-4 and TRBJ1-4; D ambiguous. The germline V and J ends were trimmed by 6 bases and 7 bases, with 12 bases remaining between them. The CDR3 length is 13 residues. The CDR3 loop is CASSRVEGEKLFF. CDR3 in DNA: TGTGCCAGCAGCCGTGTGGAGGGTGAAAAACTGTTTTTT.

This clone was recorded a few times. This chain connects TRBV15 to TRBJ1-2, with D uncertain. The length of the CDR3 is 13 residues. In germline, CDR1 is LNHNV, CDR2 YYDKDF (reference sequence). Between the trimmed V and J ends, which lost 3 bases and 3 bases, there was a span of 8 bases. This CDR3 reads CATSSTVYYGYTF. CDR3 bases: TGTGCCACCAGCAGCACAGTATACTATGGCTACACCTTC. The full variable domain, in which reference TRBV15 and TRBJ1-2 provide the parts outside the CDR3, is DAMVIQNPRYQVTQFGKPVTLSCSQTLNHNVMYWYQQKSSQAPKLLFHYYDKDFNNEADTPDNFQSRRPNTSFCFLDIRSPGLGDTAMYLCATSSTVYYGYTFGSGTRLTVV.

This chain uses TRBV19 with TRBJ2-1, with 8 bases aligning to TRBD2. The germline gives CDR1 LNHDA, CDR2 SQIVND (reference sequence). The V segment lost 0 bases and the J segment 7 bases; nucleotides outside the gene matches: 11. The CDR3 totals 17 residues. The DNA for the CDR3 is TGTGCCAGTAGTATAGATTTTGCGGGAGGTGGAAGGAATGAGCAGTTCTTC. It encodes CASSIDFAGGGRNEQFF.

This clone was counted only a few times. The chain recombines TRBV5-6 with TRBJ1-5; 7 bases match TRBD1. CDR1 and CDR2 (germline): SGHDT, YYEEEE. This CDR3 has 15 amino acids. The V segment lost 5 bases and the J segment 2 bases; nucleotides outside the gene matches: 7. CDR3 DNA: TGTGCCAGCAGTTTCCGGGACAGCCGCAATCAGCCCCAGCATTTT. This encodes CASSFRDSRNQPQHF.

The rearrangement links TRBV6-5 to TRBJ2-5, with 7 bases fitting TRBD2. After removal of 4 bases from V and 3 bases from J, the junction contained 5 bases not matched to a gene. Looked up from germline, CDR1 is MNHEY and CDR2 is SVGAGI. The CDR3 is 14 amino acids. For the CDR3, the DNA is TGTGCCAGCAGTTTTGGACTAGTTAAAGAGACCCAGTACTTC. Translated, it gives CASSFGLVKETQYF.

This chain links TRBV11-3 with TRBJ2-7; TRBD2 agrees at 7 bases. This CDR3 is built from 13 residues. Germline V gene lookup returns CDR1 SGHNT and CDR2 YENEEA. V was clipped by 2 bases and J by 2 bases; unmatched bases: 0. CDR3 bases: TGTGCCAGCAGCTTAAGCGGGACCTACGAGCAGTACTTC. It translates to CASSLSGTYEQYF.

This rearrangement joins TRBV19 to TRBJ1-1; weak D call: TRBD1 (5 bases). This CDR3 is 14 amino acids long. The germline V gene encodes CDR1 LNHDA and CDR2 SQIVND (reference sequence). The V gene lost 0 bases and the J gene lost 6 bases, with 11 bases spanning the gap. The CDR3 is CASSIERTIPEAFF. The CDR3 nucleotides are TGTGCCAGTAGTATAGAGCGGACAATTCCTGAAGCTTTCTTT.

This clone turned up a few times. V usage is TRBV5-1 and J usage is TRBJ1-3; D not certain. The germline V and J ends were trimmed by 2 bases and 2 bases, with 8 bases remaining between them. Germline lookup yields CDR1 SGHRS and CDR2 YFSETQ. This CDR3 comprises 14 residues. Written as DNA, the CDR3 is TGCGCCAGCAGCTTCGAGGCGGCTGGAAACACCATATATTTT. Protein sequence: CASSFEAAGNTIYF.

The chain has TRBV27 and TRBJ2-7, with D maybe TRBD2 (6 bases). CDR1 and CDR2 from the germline V gene are MNHEY and SMNVEV (reference sequence). The CDR3 spans 14 residues. Trimming left V 2 bases short and J 3 bases short, with 11 bases between. CDR3 protein: CASSLQVGGYEQYF. The CDR3 bases are TGTGCCAGCAGTTTACAAGTGGGGGGCTACGAGCAGTACTTC.

The genes are TRBV27 and TRBJ2-7; 8 nucleotides line up with TRBD1. V lost 6 bases and J lost 5; bases outside the gene matches: 9. This CDR3 comprises 14 residues. CDR1 MNHEY and CDR2 SMNVEV come from the germline V gene (reference sequence). The CDR3 here is CASSLQGDRNEQYF. CDR3 DNA sequence: TGTGCCAGCAGCTTACAGGGGGATCGGAACGAGCAGTACTTC.

This sequence joins TRBV6-5 and TRBJ2-1; 9 bases match TRBD1. The J segment lost 8 bases and the V segment lost 1 base, leaving 9 bases of the junction unmatched. The length of the CDR3 is 16 residues. Germline assignment: CDR1 MNHEY and CDR2 SVGAGI. The CDR3 reads CASSYYRDRELDEQFF. The DNA of the CDR3 is TGTGCCAGCAGTTACTACCGGGACAGGGAGTTGGATGAGCAGTTCTTC.

This chain links TRBV4-1 with TRBJ2-1; D gene uncertain. The germline V gene encodes CDR1 MGHRA and CDR2 YSYEKL. CDR3 size: 13 residues. The V end lost 4 bases, the J end lost 3 bases, and 7 bases lay between the germline ends. The CDR3 DNA reads as TGCGCCAGCAGCCGCCAGGACTACAATGAGCAGTTCTTC. Translated, it gives CASSRQDYNEQFF.

The chain links TRBV19 to TRBJ1-5, with a tentative D call TRBD1 (6 bases). The CDR3 contains 13 residues. The V gene lost 10 bases and the J gene lost 9 bases, with 19 bases spanning the gap. CDR1 is LNHDA, CDR2 SQIVND, per germline (reference sequence). The CDR3 nucleotides read TGTGCCACAGGCTACAGGGAGTATCTGCCCCAGCATTTT. Amino acids: CATGYREYLPQHF.

This clone was observed a handful of times. The chain couples TRBV19 to TRBJ2-3; TRBD2 might be the D (6 bases). CDR3 length equals 12 residues. V lost 5 bases, J lost 7 bases, and 10 bases lay in between. CDR1 is LNHDA and CDR2 is SQIVND in the germline V gene (reference sequence). This CDR3 is CASSPTSNTQYF. The CDR3 DNA reads as TGTGCCAGTAGTCCTACTAGCAATACGCAGTATTTT.

The rearrangement joins TRBV13 to TRBJ1-2; D call uncertain. Germline CDR1 reads PRHDT; CDR2 reads FYEKMQ (reference sequence). V was trimmed by 5 bases and J by 6 bases, leaving 16 bases between them. The CDR3 runs to 14 residues. In DNA form, the CDR3 reads TGTGCCAGCAGCCGTCCCCCCACTAGTAATGGCTACACCTTC. Its protein product is CASSRPPTSNGYTF. Variable domain in full (rest from reference TRBV13 and TRBJ1-2): AAGVIQSPRHLIKEKRETATLKCYPIPRHDTVYWYQQGPGQDPQFLISFYEKMQSDKGSIPDRFSAQQFSDYHSELNMSSLELGDSALYFCASSRPPTSNGYTFGSGTRLTVV.

The genes are TRBV2 and TRBJ2-3, with a possible D match to TRBD1 (6 bases). The germline V and J ends were trimmed by 6 bases and 6 bases, with 13 bases remaining between them. The germline gives CDR1 SNHLY, CDR2 FYNNEI. There are 13 residues in the CDR3. CDR3 nucleotide sequence: TGTGCCAGCAGCCGCACAGGGATGGATACGCAGTATTTT. It specifies CASSRTGMDTQYF.

The CDR3 protein is CASSEGTSGSTDTQYF. The DNA of the CDR3 is TGCGCCAGCAGCGAGGGGACTAGCGGGTCCACAGATACGCAGTATTTT. The chain links TRBV5-1 to TRBJ2-3; TRBD2 matches 12 bases. This CDR3 comprises 16 residues. Germline values: CDR1 SGHRS, CDR2 YFSETQ. The V and J ends lost 4 bases and 2 bases, in that order; junction bases with no gene match: 5.

This chain links TRBV18 with TRBJ2-7; 9 bases map to TRBD1. Germline V lookup: CDR1 KGHSH, CDR2 LQKENI. This CDR3 spans 17 amino acids. Losses at the gene ends were 3 bases for V and 5 bases for J; bases not matched to a gene: 14. The CDR3 DNA is TGTGCCAGCTCACCTTTGATCATCGACAGGGGGTGGAACGAGCAGTACTTC. Protein sequence: CASSPLIIDRGWNEQYF.

This chain connects TRBV19 to TRBJ1-5; weak D call: TRBD1 (6 bases). CDR1 and CDR2 (germline): LNHDA, SQIVND (reference sequence). This CDR3 comprises 14 residues. V was pared by 3 bases and J by 7 bases, with 13 bases between. The CDR3 protein is CASSMDRGRQPQHF. The DNA for the CDR3 is TGTGCCAGTAGTATGGACAGAGGAAGACAGCCCCAGCATTTT.

The chain recombines TRBV28 with TRBJ1-5, with D possibly matching TRBD1 (6 bases). Trimming took 10 bases from V and 5 from J, leaving 24 bases between them. In germline, CDR1 is MDHEN, CDR2 SYDVKM. The CDR3 contains 16 residues. The CDR3 DNA sequence: TGTGCCACCCTGTACGGGGGGCTAGGGTCCCATCAGCCCCAGCATTTT. It yields the protein CATLYGGLGSHQPQHF. Based on the CDR3 plus reference TRBV28 and TRBJ1-5, the full variable domain is DVKVTQSSRYLVKRTGEKVFLECVQDMDHENMFWYRQDPGLGLRLIYFSYDVKMKEKGDIPEGYSVSREKKERFSLILESASTNQTSMYLCATLYGGLGSHQPQHFGDGTRLSIL.

V and J are TRBV5-1 and TRBJ2-2, with D possibly TRBD2 on 5 matching bases. Trimming left V 5 bases short and J 7 bases short, with 9 bases between. This CDR3 is built from 12 residues. In germline, CDR1 is SGHRS, CDR2 YFSETQ. CDR3: CASSWEYGELFF. The DNA of the CDR3 is TGCGCCAGCAGTTGGGAGTACGGGGAGCTGTTTTTT.

This chain joins TRBV6-2 or TRBV6-3 and TRBJ2-3; 8 bases align to TRBD2. The length of the CDR3 is 17 residues. The V and J ends lost 6 bases and 0 bases, in that order; junction bases with no gene match: 11. CDR1 and CDR2 (germline): MNHEY, SVGEGT. In nucleotides, the CDR3 is TGTGCCAGCAGCCCGGGGGGGGCTAGTTTAAGCACAGATACGCAGTATTTT. Protein: CASSPGGASLSTDTQYF.